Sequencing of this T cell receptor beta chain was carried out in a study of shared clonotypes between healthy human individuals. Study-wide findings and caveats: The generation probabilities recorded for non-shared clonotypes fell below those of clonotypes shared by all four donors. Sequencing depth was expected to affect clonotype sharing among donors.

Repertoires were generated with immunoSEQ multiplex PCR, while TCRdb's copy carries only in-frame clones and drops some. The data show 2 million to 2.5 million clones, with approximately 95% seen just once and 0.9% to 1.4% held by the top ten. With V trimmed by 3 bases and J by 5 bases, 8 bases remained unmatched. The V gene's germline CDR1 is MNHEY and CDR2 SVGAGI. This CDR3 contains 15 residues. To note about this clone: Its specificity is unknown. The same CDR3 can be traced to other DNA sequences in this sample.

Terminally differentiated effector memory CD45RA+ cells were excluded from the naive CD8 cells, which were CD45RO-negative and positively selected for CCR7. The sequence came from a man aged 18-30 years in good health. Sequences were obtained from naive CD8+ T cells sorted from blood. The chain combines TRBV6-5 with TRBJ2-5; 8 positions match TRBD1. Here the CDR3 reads CASSYYGQGGETQYF. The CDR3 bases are TGTGCCAGCAGTTATTACGGACAGGGTGGCGAGACCCAGTACTTC.